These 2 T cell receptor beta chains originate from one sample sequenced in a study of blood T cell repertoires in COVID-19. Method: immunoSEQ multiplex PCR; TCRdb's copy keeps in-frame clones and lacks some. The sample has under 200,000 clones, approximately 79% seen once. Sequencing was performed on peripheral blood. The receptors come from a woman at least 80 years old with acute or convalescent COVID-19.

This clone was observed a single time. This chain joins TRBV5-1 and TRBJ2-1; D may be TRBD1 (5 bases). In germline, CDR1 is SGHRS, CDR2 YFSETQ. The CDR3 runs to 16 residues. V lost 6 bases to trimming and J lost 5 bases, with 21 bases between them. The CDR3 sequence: CASTPTAGIVHNEQFF. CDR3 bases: TGCGCCAGCACCCCCACGGCAGGGATTGTGCACAATGAGCAGTTCTTC. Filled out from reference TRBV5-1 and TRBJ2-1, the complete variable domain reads KAGVTQTPRYLIKTRGQQVTLSCSPISGHRSVSWYQQTPGQGLQFLFEYFSETQRNKGNFPGRFSGRQFSNSRSEMNVSTLELGDSALYLCASTPTAGIVHNEQFFGPGTRLTVL.

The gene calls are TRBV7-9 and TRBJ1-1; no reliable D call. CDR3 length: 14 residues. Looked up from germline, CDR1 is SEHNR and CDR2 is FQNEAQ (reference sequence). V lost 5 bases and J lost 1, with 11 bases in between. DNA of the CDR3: TGTGCCAGCAGCCCCACTGAGGCGAACACTGAAGCTTTCTTT. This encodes CASSPTEANTEAFF.